These 13 T cell receptor beta chains share one sample of origin, sequenced in a study of blood T cell repertoires in COVID-19. Method: immunoSEQ multiplex PCR; TCRdb's copy keeps in-frame clones and lacks some. The sample includes a few hundred thousand clones, roughly 88% of them seen just once. The material sequenced was PBMCs or T cells enriched from blood (not recorded which). The receptors were gathered from a woman between 25 and 40 years old who had recovered from COVID-19.

CDR3 sequence (DNA): TGTGCCAGCAGTTACTTCGAGGACTTCCCTCCCGAGCAGTACTTC. Amino acid sequence: CASSYFEDFPPEQYF. V and J are TRBV6-2 or TRBV6-3 and TRBJ2-7, with D maybe TRBD2 (5 bases). CDR1 is MNHEY, CDR2 SVGEGT, per germline. Trimming left V 1 base short and J 6 bases short, with 16 bases between. The CDR3 sequence is 15 residues long.

The DNA of the CDR3 is TGTGCCAGCAGTGCACCCAGGGGGAGACAAGAGACCCAGTACTTC. Residues: CASSAPRGRQETQYF. This sequence joins TRBV28 and TRBJ2-5, with 7 bases that match TRBD1. Germline CDR1 is MDHEN and CDR2 is SYDVKM. The CDR3 is 15 amino acids. With 5 bases clipped from V and 2 bases from J, the junction kept 8 bases outside the gene matches.

This sequence joins TRBV11-2 and TRBJ1-3; weak D call: TRBD1 (5 bases). Trimming took 1 base from V and 5 from J, leaving 9 bases between them. Germline V gene data show CDR1 as SGHAT and CDR2 as FQNNGV. This CDR3 has 14 residues. CDR3 nucleotides: TGTGCCAGCAGCTTAGTTCGGGGGAGAAACACCATATATTTT. Its protein is CASSLVRGRNTIYF.

V is TRBV10-3 and J is TRBJ1-5, with a possible D match to TRBD1 (5 bases). This CDR3 comprises 13 residues. V lost 8 bases to trimming and J lost 2 bases, with 10 bases between them. Per the germline V gene, CDR1 is ENHRY and CDR2 is SYGVKD. CDR3 residues: CAIGGTGNQPQHF. The CDR3 region has the DNA TGTGCCATCGGGGGGACTGGCAATCAGCCCCAGCATTTT.

The genes are TRBV11-2 and TRBJ2-4; 11 nucleotides align to TRBD2. CDR3 length: 13 amino acids. Germline V gene sequence: CDR1 SGHAT, CDR2 FQNNGV. Unmatched junction bases numbered 3, after V lost 4 bases and J lost 10 bases. The CDR3 reads CASSSVAGGIQYF. The CDR3 region has the DNA TGTGCCAGCAGCTCGGTAGCGGGAGGGATTCAGTACTTC. Combining the CDR3 with reference TRBV11-2 and TRBJ2-4 gives the whole variable domain EAGVAQSPRYKIIEKRQSVAFWCNPISGHATLYWYQQILGQGPKLLIQFQNNGVVDDSQLPKDRFSAERLKGVDSTLKIQPAKLEDSAVYLCASSSVAGGIQYFGAGTRLSVL.

The chain joins TRBV10-1 to TRBJ2-3; D may be TRBD1 (5 bases). Trimming stripped 6 bases from V and 2 bases from J, with 6 bases between. Germline CDR1 reads WNHNN; CDR2 reads SYGVQD (reference sequence). This CDR3 spans 12 amino acids. CDR3 DNA: TGCGCCAGCAGAGGGGCCACAGATACGCAGTATTTT. It encodes CASRGATDTQYF.

This sequence joins TRBV3-1 (or the pseudogene TRBV3-2) and TRBJ1-5, with D perhaps matching TRBD1 (5 bases). The length of the CDR3 is 15 residues. Trimming cost V 4 bases and J 0 bases, with 10 bases left between them. Germline V gene sequence: CDR1 LGHDT, CDR2 YNNKEL (reference sequence). The CDR3 loop is CASSRSGGSNQPQHF. CDR3 DNA: TGTGCCAGCAGCCGCTCGGGGGGTAGCAATCAGCCCCAGCATTTT.

This clone turned up a few times. The genes are TRBV7-9 and TRBJ2-1; 8 nucleotides align to TRBD1. The CDR3 has 14 amino acids. The J segment lost 9 bases and the V segment lost 1 base, leaving 5 bases of the junction unmatched. Germline assignment: CDR1 SEHNR and CDR2 FQNEAQ (reference sequence). CDR3 in amino acids: CASSLGQGPPEQFF. The CDR3 nucleotides read TGTGCCAGCAGCTTAGGACAGGGGCCCCCTGAGCAGTTCTTC.

The chain recombines TRBV28 with TRBJ1-2, with 8 nucleotides matching TRBD1. Germline-derived CDR1 and CDR2 are MDHEN and SYDVKM. J was trimmed by 0 bases and V by 6 bases; bases with no gene match: 0. The CDR3 has 13 residues. CDR3 DNA sequence: TGTGCCAGCAGACAGGGGGCTAACTATGGCTACACCTTC. Its protein product is CASRQGANYGYTF.

The chain carries TRBV28 and TRBJ2-3; D uncertain. Germline V gene data show CDR1 as MDHEN and CDR2 as SYDVKM. The CDR3 consists of 13 residues. V was shortened by 1 base and J by 4 bases, with 6 bases between the two germline ends. As DNA, the CDR3 is TGTGCCAGCAGTTTATCGGTGGCAGATACGCAGTATTTT. Amino acid sequence: CASSLSVADTQYF.

This clone has only one observation. The chain couples TRBV11-2 to TRBJ1-2; D is unclear. From germline, CDR1 is SGHAT and CDR2 FQNNGV. The V end lost 5 bases, the J end lost 2 bases, and 9 bases lay between the germline ends. CDR3 length equals 13 residues. CDR3 nucleotide sequence: TGTGCCAGCAGCCCAGAGACAAACTATGGCTACACCTTC. This encodes CASSPETNYGYTF.

The table lists this clone with a count of one. This rearrangement joins TRBV29-1 to TRBJ2-3, with no clear D. CDR1 and CDR2 from the germline V gene are SQVTM and ANQGSEA. The length of the CDR3 is 12 residues. V was trimmed by 7 bases and J by 5 bases, leaving 13 bases between them. The DNA for the CDR3 is TGCAGCGGCGAGGTCCTTGGAGATACGCAGTATTTT. It encodes CSGEVLGDTQYF.

The chain combines TRBV5-1 with TRBJ2-2; TRBD2 matches 7 bases. In germline, CDR1 is SGHRS, CDR2 YFSETQ. This CDR3 has 16 residues. Trimming cost V 4 bases and J 0 bases; bases outside gene matches: 6. The CDR3 DNA follows: TGCGCCAGCAGCCTAGGGAGCGGGGCGAACACCGGGGAGCTGTTTTTT. This codes for CASSLGSGANTGELFF.